A single sample gave rise to the 7 T cell receptor beta chains below, sequenced in a study of naive and memory T cell subsets. Amplification of ligated cDNA took four PCR rounds with SP2 and nested alpha and beta constant primers. TCRdb reprocessed the 5' RACE reads with MiXCR, giving one entry per CDR3 protein. The sample contains approximately 32,000 distinct CDR3 sequences, over 15% of which appear only once. TCR cDNA received a 3' ligated oligonucleotide that carried a UMI. These receptors came from a female donor in good health.

This clonotype was detected many times. The chain employs TRBV4-2 and TRBJ2-6; 7 bases agree with TRBD2. The CDR3 sequence is 17 residues long. Germline V lookup: CDR1 LGHNA, CDR2 YNFKEQ. The V segment lost 4 bases and the J segment 0 bases; nucleotides outside the gene matches: 6. The CDR3 here is CASSPLSGGSGANVLTF. The DNA for the CDR3 is TGTGCCAGCAGCCCGCTCTCGGGGGGCTCTGGGGCCAACGTCCTGACTTTC.

In its sample, this clonotype was seen a few times. V and J are TRBV7-3 and TRBJ1-2; D is unresolved. V lost 0 bases and J 8 bases, leaving 10 bases between the germline ends. CDR3 size: 13 residues. Germline V CDR1 and CDR2: SGHTA, FQGTGA. This CDR3 is CASSLTGIRGYTF. The CDR3 nucleotides are TGTGCCAGCAGCTTAACAGGGATAAGGGGCTACACCTTC.

This clonotype was counted only a few times. The chain uses TRBV28 and TRBJ2-6; D unresolved. Trimming cost V 7 bases and J 0 bases, with 4 bases left between them. The CDR3 loop spans 13 amino acids. The germline V gene encodes CDR1 MDHEN and CDR2 SYDVKM. The CDR3 reads CASTLSGANVLTF. CDR3 in DNA: TGTGCCAGCACTCTCTCTGGGGCCAACGTCCTGACTTTC.

This clonotype has ten or more counts. The rearrangement uses TRBV7-2 and TRBJ2-3; 10 bases are shared with TRBD2. Trimming removed 2 bases from V and 3 bases from J; junction bases left unmatched: 8. The V gene's germline CDR1 is SGHTA and CDR2 FQGNSA. The CDR3 is 17 amino acids. The CDR3 coding sequence is TGTGCCAGCAGCTTAACGGGAGCGGGGGGGCGGACAGATACGCAGTATTTT. Translation gives CASSLTGAGGRTDTQYF.

The chain is built from TRBV3-1 and TRBJ1-2; D is unresolved. The germline V gene has CDR1 LGHDT and CDR2 YNNKEL (reference sequence). CDR3 size: 12 residues. Trimming cost V 1 base and J 14 bases, with 14 bases left between them. The CDR3 loop reads CASSQVEDSKTF. DNA of the CDR3: TGTGCCAGCAGCCAAGTCGAAGATTCCAAGACCTTC. Based on the CDR3 plus reference TRBV3-1 and TRBJ1-2, the full variable domain is DTAVSQTPKYLVTQMGNDKSIKCEQNLGHDTMYWYKQDSKKFLKIMFSYNNKELIINETVPNRFSPKSPDKAHLNLHINSLELGDSAVYFCASSQVEDSKTFGSGTRLTVV.

J is TRBJ2-7 and V is TRBV29-1; D assignment may be TRBD1 or TRBD2 (6 bases each). The ends were cut back, 4 bases at V and 2 bases at J, with 12 bases in the middle. CDR1 is SQVTM and CDR2 is ANQGSEA in the germline V gene. The CDR3 spans 13 residues. For the CDR3, the DNA is TGCAGCGTTGCTCCGGGGGCTGCCTACGAGCAGTACTTC. Its translation is CSVAPGAAYEQYF.

About this clonotype itself: An end of the junction does not agree with germline; a read error may underlie this. This sequence joins TRBV7-9 and TRBJ1-2; no clear D gene. Germline CDR1 reads SEHNR; CDR2 reads FQNEAQ (reference sequence). The CDR3 has 17 residues. CDR3 sequence reads: CASSLGKASYDNYGDTF. CDR3 nucleotides: TGTGCCAGCAGCCTGGGGAAAGCCTCCTATGATAACTATGGCGACACCTTC.